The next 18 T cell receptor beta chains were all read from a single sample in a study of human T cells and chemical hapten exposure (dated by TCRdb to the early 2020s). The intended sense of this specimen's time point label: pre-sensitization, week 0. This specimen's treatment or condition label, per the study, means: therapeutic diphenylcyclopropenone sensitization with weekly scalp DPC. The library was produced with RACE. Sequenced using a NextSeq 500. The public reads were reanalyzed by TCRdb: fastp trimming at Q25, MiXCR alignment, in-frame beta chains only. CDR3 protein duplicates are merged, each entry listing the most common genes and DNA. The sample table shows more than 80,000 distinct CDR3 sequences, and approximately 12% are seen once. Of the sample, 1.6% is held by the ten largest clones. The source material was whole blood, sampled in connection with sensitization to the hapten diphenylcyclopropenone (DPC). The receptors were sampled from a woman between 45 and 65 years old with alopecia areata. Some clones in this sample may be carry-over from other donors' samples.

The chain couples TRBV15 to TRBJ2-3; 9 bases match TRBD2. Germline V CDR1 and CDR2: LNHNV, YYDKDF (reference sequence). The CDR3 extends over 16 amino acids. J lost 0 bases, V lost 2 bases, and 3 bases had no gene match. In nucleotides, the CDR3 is TGTGCCACCAGCAGACAGCGGGGGGCCAGCACAGATACGCAGTATTTT. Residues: CATSRQRGASTDTQYF.

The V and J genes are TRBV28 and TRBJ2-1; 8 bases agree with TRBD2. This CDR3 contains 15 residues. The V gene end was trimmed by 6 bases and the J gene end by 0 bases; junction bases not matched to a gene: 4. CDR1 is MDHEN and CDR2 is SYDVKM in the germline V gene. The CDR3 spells CASSQRESSYNEQFF. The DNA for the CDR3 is TGTGCCAGCAGCCAGCGGGAGAGCTCCTACAATGAGCAGTTCTTC.

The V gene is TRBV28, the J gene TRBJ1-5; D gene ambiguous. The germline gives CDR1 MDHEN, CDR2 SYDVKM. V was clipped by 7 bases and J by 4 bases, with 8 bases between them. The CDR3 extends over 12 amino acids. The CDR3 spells CASTSANQPQHF. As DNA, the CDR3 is TGTGCCAGCACGAGCGCGAATCAGCCCCAGCATTTT.

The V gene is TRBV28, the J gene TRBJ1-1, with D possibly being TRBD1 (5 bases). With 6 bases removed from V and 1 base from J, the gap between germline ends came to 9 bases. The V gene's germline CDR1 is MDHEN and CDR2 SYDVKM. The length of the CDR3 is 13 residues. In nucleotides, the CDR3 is TGTGCCAGCAGAACCCAGGGGAACACTGAAGCTTTCTTT. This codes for CASRTQGNTEAFF.

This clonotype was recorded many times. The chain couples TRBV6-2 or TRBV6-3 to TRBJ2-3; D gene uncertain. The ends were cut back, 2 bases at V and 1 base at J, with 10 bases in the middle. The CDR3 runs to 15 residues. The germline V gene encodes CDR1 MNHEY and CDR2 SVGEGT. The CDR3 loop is CASSYPPAGTDTQYF. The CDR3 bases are TGTGCCAGCAGTTACCCTCCAGCAGGCACAGATACGCAGTATTTT.

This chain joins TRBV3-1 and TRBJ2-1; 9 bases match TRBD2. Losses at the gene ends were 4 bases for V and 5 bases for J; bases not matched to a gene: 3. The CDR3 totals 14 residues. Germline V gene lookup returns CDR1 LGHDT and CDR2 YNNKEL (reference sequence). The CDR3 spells CASSLSGSHNEQFF. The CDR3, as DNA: TGTGCCAGCAGCCTTAGCGGGAGCCACAATGAGCAGTTCTTC.

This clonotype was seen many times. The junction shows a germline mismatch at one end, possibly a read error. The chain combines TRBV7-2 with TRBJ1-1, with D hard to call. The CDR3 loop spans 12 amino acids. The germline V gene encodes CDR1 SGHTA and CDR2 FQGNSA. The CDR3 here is CASSVGGLRVDF. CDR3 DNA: TGTGCCAGCAGTGTAGGAGGTCTACGGGTTGATTTT.

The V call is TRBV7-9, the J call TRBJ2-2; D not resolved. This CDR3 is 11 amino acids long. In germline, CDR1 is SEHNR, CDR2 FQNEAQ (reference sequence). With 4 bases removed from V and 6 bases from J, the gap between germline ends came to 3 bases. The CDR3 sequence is CASSSPGELFF. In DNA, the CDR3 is TGTGCCAGCAGCTCCCCCGGGGAGCTGTTTTTT.

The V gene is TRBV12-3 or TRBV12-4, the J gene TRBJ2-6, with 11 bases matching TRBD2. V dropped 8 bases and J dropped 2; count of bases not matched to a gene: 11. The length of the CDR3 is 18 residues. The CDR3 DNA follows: TGTGCCAGCCGCCGCCGAACTAGCGGGAGCCCTGGGGCCAACGTCCTGACTTTC. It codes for CASRRRTSGSPGANVLTF.

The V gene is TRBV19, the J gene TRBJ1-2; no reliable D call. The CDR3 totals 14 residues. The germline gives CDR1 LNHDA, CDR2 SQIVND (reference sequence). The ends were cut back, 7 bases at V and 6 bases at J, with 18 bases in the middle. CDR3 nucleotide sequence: TGTGCCAGTACCCCCAGCGGGGTAAGGGATGGCTACACCTTC. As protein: CASTPSGVRDGYTF.

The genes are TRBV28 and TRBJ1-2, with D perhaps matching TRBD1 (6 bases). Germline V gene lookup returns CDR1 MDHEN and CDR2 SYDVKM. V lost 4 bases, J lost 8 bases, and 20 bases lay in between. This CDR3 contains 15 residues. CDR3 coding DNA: TGTGCCAGCAGTTCCCCCTACAGGGACTCCCGCGGCTACACCTTC. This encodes CASSSPYRDSRGYTF.

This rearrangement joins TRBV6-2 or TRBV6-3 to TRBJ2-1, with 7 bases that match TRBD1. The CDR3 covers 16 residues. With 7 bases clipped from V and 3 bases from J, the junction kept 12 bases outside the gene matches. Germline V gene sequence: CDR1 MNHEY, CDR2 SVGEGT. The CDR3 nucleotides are TGTGCCAGCAATTCGTGGGGAACAGGGGTCTACAATGAGCAGTTCTTC. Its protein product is CASNSWGTGVYNEQFF.

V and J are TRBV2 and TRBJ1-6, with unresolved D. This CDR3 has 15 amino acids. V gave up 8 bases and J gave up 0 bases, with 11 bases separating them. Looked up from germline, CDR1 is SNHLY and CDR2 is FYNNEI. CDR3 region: CASCGSNSYNSPLHF. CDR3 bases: TGTGCCAGCTGTGGCAGTAACTCCTATAATTCACCCCTCCACTTT.

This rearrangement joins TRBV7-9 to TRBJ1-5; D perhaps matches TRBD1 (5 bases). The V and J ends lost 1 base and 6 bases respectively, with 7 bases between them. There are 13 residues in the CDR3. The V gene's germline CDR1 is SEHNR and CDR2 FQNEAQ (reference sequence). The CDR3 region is CASSLEGRQPQHF. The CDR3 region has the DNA TGTGCCAGCAGCTTAGAGGGACGTCAGCCCCAGCATTTT.

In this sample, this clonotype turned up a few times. The CDR3 DNA sequence: TGCAGCGCATGGGGAACGTTTCCTGGAGAGACCCAGTACTTC. This translates into CSAWGTFPGETQYF. V gene TRBV29-1 combines with J gene TRBJ2-5; no reliable D call. The CDR3 extends over 14 amino acids. Germline CDR1 and CDR2: SQVTM and ANQGSEA. The germline V and J ends were trimmed by 7 bases and 4 bases, with 19 bases remaining between them.

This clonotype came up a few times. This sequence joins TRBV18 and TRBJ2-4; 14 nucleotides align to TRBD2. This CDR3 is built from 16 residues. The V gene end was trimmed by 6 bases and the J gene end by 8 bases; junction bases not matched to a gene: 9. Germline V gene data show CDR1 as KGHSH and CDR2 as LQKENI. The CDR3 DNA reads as TGTGCCAGCTCGGGGACTAGCGGGAGTCGGGGTGACATTCAGTACTTC. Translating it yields CASSGTSGSRGDIQYF.

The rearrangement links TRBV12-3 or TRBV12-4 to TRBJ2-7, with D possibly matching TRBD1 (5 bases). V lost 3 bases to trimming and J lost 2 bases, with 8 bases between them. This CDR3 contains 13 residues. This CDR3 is CASSFGAAYEQYF. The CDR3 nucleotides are TGTGCCAGCAGTTTTGGGGCAGCCTACGAGCAGTACTTC.

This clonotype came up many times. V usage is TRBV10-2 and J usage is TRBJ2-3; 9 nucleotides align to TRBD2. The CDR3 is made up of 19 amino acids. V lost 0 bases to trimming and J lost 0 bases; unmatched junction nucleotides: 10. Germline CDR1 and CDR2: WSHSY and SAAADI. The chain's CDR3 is CASSESNLAGADSTDTQYF. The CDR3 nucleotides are TGCGCCAGCAGTGAGTCGAATTTAGCGGGGGCCGATAGCACAGATACGCAGTATTTT.